The rows below give T cell receptor beta chains drawn from one sample of a study of blood T cell repertoires in COVID-19. Sequencing used immunoSEQ multiplex PCR; TCRdb keeps in-frame clones, though not all of them. The sample holds approximately 240,000 clones, approximately 86% seen once. Sequencing input: peripheral blood. These receptors all stem from a human donor in a cohort sampled during active COVID-19. Each CDR3 is given with its conserved first and last residue. The order of the fields is D gene, clone size, J gene, V gene, CDR3 DNA, CDR3 protein. D genes are given only for firm matches. Not all rows give a size; the values are once, few, many and, for expanded clones, a class.

D gene: NA; clone size: NA; J gene: TRBJ1-5; V gene: TRBV27; CDR3 DNA: TGTGCCAGCAGCTTTATCAATCAGCCCCAGCATTTT; CDR3 protein: CASSFINQPQHF
D gene: NA; clone size: NA; J gene: TRBJ2-7; V gene: TRBV7-9; CDR3 DNA: TGTGCCAGCAGCCGGATTACAGGGAGGGACCTCTACGAGCAGTACTTC; CDR3 protein: CASSRITGRDLYEQYF
D gene: NA; clone size: NA; J gene: TRBJ1-6; V gene: TRBV10-3; CDR3 DNA: TGTGCCTCGGACAGTCTCGGATCACCCCTCCACTTT; CDR3 protein: CASDSLGSPLHF
D gene: TRBD1; clone size: NA; J gene: TRBJ2-1; V gene: TRBV18; CDR3 DNA: TGTGCCAGCTCACCAGGGGGACAGAGCTCCTACAATGAGCAGTTCTTC; CDR3 protein: CASSPGGQSSYNEQFF
D gene: NA; clone size: NA; J gene: TRBJ2-7; V gene: TRBV30; CDR3 DNA: TGTGCCTGGAGTGTGCCCGGGTTCGGGGGATCCTACGAGCAGTACTTC; CDR3 protein: CAWSVPGFGGSYEQYF
D gene: NA; clone size: NA; J gene: TRBJ2-7; V gene: TRBV19; CDR3 DNA: TGTGCCAGTAGTATACAAGGCGGGGTTTTCTACGAGCAGTACTTC; CDR3 protein: CASSIQGGVFYEQYF
D gene: NA; clone size: NA; J gene: TRBJ1-5; V gene: TRBV6-1; CDR3 DNA: TGTGCCAGCAGTGAAGGCCATACCTATAGCAATCAGCCCCAGCATTTT; CDR3 protein: CASSEGHTYSNQPQHF
D gene: TRBD2; clone size: NA; J gene: TRBJ2-7; V gene: TRBV3-1/TRBV3-2; CDR3 DNA: TGTGCCAGCACCGGGAGTAGCGGGAGCCACTACGAGCAGTACTTC; CDR3 protein: CASTGSSGSHYEQYF
D gene: TRBD2; clone size: NA; J gene: TRBJ2-7; V gene: TRBV24-1; CDR3 DNA: TGTGCCACCAGTGATTCTGGCGGGAGAGTCTACGAGCAGTACTTC; CDR3 protein: CATSDSGGRVYEQYF
D gene: TRBD2; clone size: few; J gene: TRBJ2-7; V gene: TRBV5-1; CDR3 DNA: TGCGCCAGCAGCTCTGCCGCCTCCGGGACTAGCGGGGGTCGCTCCTACGAGCAGTACTTC; CDR3 protein: CASSSAASGTSGGRSYEQYF
D gene: NA; clone size: NA; J gene: TRBJ1-5; V gene: TRBV10-1; CDR3 DNA: TGCGCCAGCAGTGAGTCGTGGTCGGAGGGAAGGCCCCAGCATTTT; CDR3 protein: CASSESWSEGRPQHF
D gene: NA; clone size: NA; J gene: TRBJ1-6; V gene: TRBV5-5; CDR3 DNA: TGTGCCAGCAGCGACACCGGGACACGGCTCAATAATTCACCCCTCCACTTT; CDR3 protein: CASSDTGTRLNNSPLHF
D gene: NA; clone size: few; J gene: TRBJ2-1; V gene: TRBV7-2; CDR3 DNA: TGTGCCAGCAGCTTATCGGCTAGCGCTGGGTATGAGCAGTTCTTC; CDR3 protein: CASSLSASAGYEQFF
D gene: TRBD1; clone size: NA; J gene: TRBJ2-1; V gene: TRBV5-6; CDR3 DNA: TGTGCCAGCAGCTCGTACCAACAGGGGGCGGATAGGAATGAGCAGTTCTTC; CDR3 protein: CASSSYQQGADRNEQFF
D gene: NA; clone size: NA; J gene: TRBJ2-1; V gene: TRBV20-1; CDR3 DNA: TGCAGTGCTAGGTTGGACAGCCCCGAGTTCTTC; CDR3 protein: CSARLDSPEFF
D gene: TRBD1; clone size: NA; J gene: TRBJ1-5; V gene: TRBV30; CDR3 DNA: TGTGCCTGGAGTGGGGGGCCACAGGGGAAAGTAGGACAGCCCCAGCATTTT; CDR3 protein: CAWSGGPQGKVGQPQHF
D gene: TRBD1; clone size: few; J gene: TRBJ2-2; V gene: TRBV11-2; CDR3 DNA: TGTGCCAGCAGCTTGAGGGACAGTAACACCGGGGAGCTGTTTTTT; CDR3 protein: CASSLRDSNTGELFF
D gene: TRBD2; clone size: NA; J gene: TRBJ2-7; V gene: TRBV28; CDR3 DNA: TGTGCCAGCAGCCCATGGCGGGAGGTCAACAGCTCCTACGAGCAGTACTTC; CDR3 protein: CASSPWREVNSSYEQYF
D gene: NA; clone size: NA; J gene: TRBJ1-1; V gene: TRBV12-5; CDR3 DNA: TGTGCTAGTGGTTTGTACACGGGGGATGGCACTGAAGCTTTCTTT; CDR3 protein: CASGLYTGDGTEAFF
D gene: NA; clone size: NA; J gene: TRBJ2-1; V gene: TRBV10-3; CDR3 DNA: TGTGCCATCAGTCCGATTACAGGGTCTAGCTCCTACAATGAGCAGTTCTTC; CDR3 protein: CAISPITGSSSYNEQFF
D gene: TRBD2; clone size: NA; J gene: TRBJ2-7; V gene: TRBV28; CDR3 DNA: TGTGCCAGCAGTTTTCATCTAGCGGTCCTCTCCTACGAGCAGTACTTC; CDR3 protein: CASSFHLAVLSYEQYF
D gene: TRBD2; clone size: NA; J gene: TRBJ2-7; V gene: TRBV3-1/TRBV3-2; CDR3 DNA: TGTGCCAGCAGCCAACGTCTAGCGGGAGGGCCTTACGAGCAGTACTTC; CDR3 protein: CASSQRLAGGPYEQYF
D gene: NA; clone size: NA; J gene: TRBJ2-5; V gene: TRBV11-2; CDR3 DNA: TGTGCCAGCAGCCAGAGGGCGACCGGAGAGACCCAGTACTTC; CDR3 protein: CASSQRATGETQYF
D gene: NA; clone size: NA; J gene: TRBJ2-3; V gene: TRBV12-3/TRBV12-4; CDR3 DNA: TGTGCCAGCAGTTCCGGTGATACGCAGTATTTT; CDR3 protein: CASSSGDTQYF
D gene: TRBD2; clone size: NA; J gene: TRBJ2-5; V gene: TRBV11-2; CDR3 DNA: TGTGCCAGCAGCTGGGGGGGACTAGCGGGAGGGCGGAGCCAAGAGACCCAGTACTTC; CDR3 protein: CASSWGGLAGGRSQETQYF
D gene: TRBD2; clone size: NA; J gene: TRBJ2-7; V gene: TRBV7-2; CDR3 DNA: TGTGCCAGCAGCTTAGGTGGGACTAGCGATTACGAGCAGTACTTC; CDR3 protein: CASSLGGTSDYEQYF
D gene: NA; clone size: NA; J gene: TRBJ2-7; V gene: TRBV24-1; CDR3 DNA: TGTGCCACCAGTGGCGGCTCCTACGAGCAGTACTTC; CDR3 protein: CATSGGSYEQYF
D gene: TRBD1; clone size: few; J gene: TRBJ1-5; V gene: TRBV3-1/TRBV3-2; CDR3 DNA: TGTGCCAGCAGCCAGCTAACAGGGGGGGGTCAGCCCCAGCATTTT; CDR3 protein: CASSQLTGGGQPQHF
D gene: NA; clone size: NA; J gene: TRBJ2-3; V gene: TRBV27; CDR3 DNA: TGTGCCAGCAGTAGTAGACTAGTTCTCGGCGATACGCAGTATTTT; CDR3 protein: CASSSRLVLGDTQYF
D gene: TRBD2; clone size: NA; J gene: TRBJ2-7; V gene: TRBV7-2; CDR3 DNA: TGTGCCAGCAGCTTAGAGACATCTACGCTAGCGGGAGGGATTCGGGAGCAGTACTTC; CDR3 protein: CASSLETSTLAGGIREQYF
D gene: TRBD2; clone size: NA; J gene: TRBJ2-2; V gene: TRBV5-1; CDR3 DNA: TGCGCCAGCAGCCCCGGGACTAGCGGCACCGCGAACACCGGGGAGCTGTTTTTT; CDR3 protein: CASSPGTSGTANTGELFF
D gene: TRBD1; clone size: NA; J gene: TRBJ1-4; V gene: TRBV6-1; CDR3 DNA: TGTGCCAGCAGTGAAGCATTGACAGGGGGCGTCTCCCATGAAAAACTGTTTTTT; CDR3 protein: CASSEALTGGVSHEKLFF
D gene: TRBD1; clone size: NA; J gene: TRBJ2-2; V gene: TRBV5-4; CDR3 DNA: TGTGCCAGCAGCCCCACAGGGGACGGCACCGGGGAGCTGTTTTTT; CDR3 protein: CASSPTGDGTGELFF
D gene: TRBD1; clone size: NA; J gene: TRBJ1-2; V gene: TRBV3-1/TRBV3-2; CDR3 DNA: TGTGCCAGCAGCCAAGATTTGGGGACAGGGGTGATCGGCTACACCTTC; CDR3 protein: CASSQDLGTGVIGYTF
D gene: TRBD1; clone size: NA; J gene: TRBJ2-1; V gene: TRBV11-3; CDR3 DNA: TGTGCCAGCAGCCACAGGGGGAACTCCTACAATGAGCAGTTCTTC; CDR3 protein: CASSHRGNSYNEQFF
D gene: NA; clone size: NA; J gene: TRBJ1-1; V gene: TRBV2; CDR3 DNA: TGTGCCAGCAGTGTTAACAGGGTGAACACTGAAGCTTTCTTT; CDR3 protein: CASSVNRVNTEAFF
D gene: TRBD2; clone size: NA; J gene: TRBJ2-1; V gene: TRBV7-9; CDR3 DNA: TGTGCCAGCAGCTACGGACTAGCGGGAGTAATAAGGAATGAGCAGTTCTTC; CDR3 protein: CASSYGLAGVIRNEQFF
D gene: NA; clone size: NA; J gene: TRBJ1-6; V gene: TRBV6-1; CDR3 DNA: TGTGCCAGCAGTGAGTCACCGAGGTATAATTCACCCCTCCACTTT; CDR3 protein: CASSESPRYNSPLHF
D gene: TRBD1; clone size: NA; J gene: TRBJ2-1; V gene: TRBV7-2; CDR3 DNA: TGTGCCAGCAGCTTAAGAGGGACAGGCTCCTACAATGAGCAGTTCTTC; CDR3 protein: CASSLRGTGSYNEQFF
D gene: NA; clone size: NA; J gene: TRBJ1-1; V gene: TRBV10-2; CDR3 DNA: TGCGCCAGCAGTGAGTCGGGAGATTTTTACACTGAAGCTTTCTTT; CDR3 protein: CASSESGDFYTEAFF
D gene: NA; clone size: NA; J gene: TRBJ1-3; V gene: TRBV9; CDR3 DNA: TGTGCCAGCAGCGTAGAGAGCTCTGGAAACACCATATATTTT; CDR3 protein: CASSVESSGNTIYF
D gene: NA; clone size: NA; J gene: TRBJ2-5; V gene: TRBV27; CDR3 DNA: TGTGCCAGCAGTTTGTTCACGTCCGCAGGGGAGACCCAGTACTTC; CDR3 protein: CASSLFTSAGETQYF
D gene: NA; clone size: NA; J gene: TRBJ1-1; V gene: TRBV15; CDR3 DNA: TGTGCCACCAGCAGAGATCGCGTGAACACTGAAGCTTTCTTT; CDR3 protein: CATSRDRVNTEAFF
D gene: TRBD1; clone size: NA; J gene: TRBJ1-3; V gene: TRBV5-1; CDR3 DNA: TGCGCCAGCAGCACGACAGGGGACGGAAACACCATATATTTT; CDR3 protein: CASSTTGDGNTIYF
D gene: TRBD1; clone size: once; J gene: TRBJ2-7; V gene: TRBV7-2; CDR3 DNA: TGTGCCAGCAGCTTAGCGATTTCAGGGGGAAACTACGAGCAGTACTTC; CDR3 protein: CASSLAISGGNYEQYF
D gene: TRBD1; clone size: NA; J gene: TRBJ2-7; V gene: TRBV6-5; CDR3 DNA: TGTGCCAGCAGTTGGCAGGGGGACTACGAGCAGTACTTC; CDR3 protein: CASSWQGDYEQYF
D gene: TRBD2; clone size: NA; J gene: TRBJ2-5; V gene: TRBV6-6; CDR3 DNA: TGTGCCAGCAGTTTAGCGGGAGAAGGGATAAAGACCCAGTACTTC; CDR3 protein: CASSLAGEGIKTQYF
D gene: NA; clone size: few; J gene: TRBJ1-6; V gene: TRBV7-6; CDR3 DNA: TGTGCCAGCAGCTCCGGAGTAGGGGGGGATAATTCACCCCTCCACTTT; CDR3 protein: CASSSGVGGDNSPLHF